One and the same sample provided the 27 T cell receptor beta chains below, sequenced in a study of low-dose radiotherapy and immunotherapy resistance in tumors. TRAV- and TRBV-specific primers primed first-strand cDNA, covering alpha and beta chains. PCR amplification of the TCRs was performed with Phusion for 20 to 25 PCR cycles, and it relied on a constant-region primer together with a V-primer adapter. Each CDR3 protein gets one entry after TCRdb re-called the reads with MiXCR. The sample records under 95,000 distinct CDR3 sequences, 15% to 20% being singletons. Time point here: after trial treatment. Indicated treatment: LDRT plus nivolumab, ipilimumab, low-dose cyclophosphamide and aspirin (RACIN trial). Sequencing was performed on PBMCs, taken after low-dose radiotherapy plus immunotherapy. Source of these receptors: a male donor with prostate cancer.

This clonotype was detected ten times or more. The chain has TRBV6-6 and TRBJ2-7; TRBD2 agrees at 10 bases. Trimming at V came to 8 bases and at J to 7 bases, leaving 11 bases not matched to a gene. Germline values: CDR1 MNHNY, CDR2 SVGAGI (reference sequence). The CDR3 extends over 14 amino acids. The CDR3 loop is CASGGSGRAVEQYF. CDR3 sequence (DNA): TGTGCCAGCGGAGGGAGCGGGAGGGCGGTTGAGCAGTACTTC.

This clonotype was counted many times. The gene calls are TRBV5-1 and TRBJ2-2, with D unresolved. Trimming cost V 2 bases and J 7 bases, with 9 bases left between them. The CDR3 has 13 residues. CDR1 is SGHRS, CDR2 YFSETQ, per germline. In nucleotides, the CDR3 is TGCGCCAGCAGCTTAGAATTGGTCGGGGAGCTGTTTTTT. Its protein product is CASSLELVGELFF.

This clonotype was seen many times. The V gene is TRBV7-2, the J gene TRBJ1-2, with D perhaps TRBD1 (6 bases). Germline-derived CDR1 and CDR2 are SGHTA and FQGNSA. There are 14 residues in the CDR3. Trimming removed 3 bases at V and 8 bases at J, with 16 bases between. The CDR3 bases are TGTGCCAGCAGCTTGGAAACAGGGCGGGGGGGCTACACCTTC. Protein: CASSLETGRGGYTF.

This clonotype was detected many times. This rearrangement joins TRBV29-1 to TRBJ2-7, with 9 bases aligning to TRBD1. V was clipped by 4 bases and J by 4 bases; unmatched bases: 2. Germline V gene lookup returns CDR1 SQVTM and CDR2 ANQGSEA. The CDR3 covers 12 residues. For the CDR3, the DNA is TGCAGCGTTGCGGGGACAGGGTACGAGCAGTACTTC. The encoded protein is CSVAGTGYEQYF.

V is TRBV19 and J is TRBJ2-1; 7 nucleotides agree with TRBD2. Germline CDR1 reads LNHDA; CDR2 reads SQIVND (reference sequence). This CDR3 contains 13 residues. Unmatched junction bases numbered 0, after V lost 0 bases and J lost 7 bases. The CDR3 region is CASSIDSGNEQFF. The CDR3 bases are TGTGCCAGTAGTATAGATAGCGGGAATGAGCAGTTCTTC. Full variable domain (outside the CDR3, taken from reference TRBV19 and TRBJ2-1): DGGITQSPKYLFRKEGQNVTLSCEQNLNHDAMYWYRQDPGQGLRLIYYSQIVNDFQKGDIAEGYSVSREKKESFPLTVTSAQKNPTAFYLCASSIDSGNEQFFGPGTRLTVL.

There are many counts of this clonotype. This chain uses TRBV30 with TRBJ2-7, with 15 bases aligning to TRBD2. CDR3 size: 19 residues. Germline CDR1 GTSNPN, CDR2 SVGIG (reference sequence). V was clipped by 0 bases and J by 2 bases; unmatched bases: 11. CDR3 nucleotides: TGTGCCTGGAGTGTACCCGGACTAGCGGGAGGGAAAGTTGCCTACGAGCAGTACTTC. Translating it yields CAWSVPGLAGGKVAYEQYF.

This clonotype was found many times. The rearrangement uses TRBV20-1 and TRBJ2-3; D perhaps matches TRBD2 (6 bases). Germline assignment: CDR1 DFQATT and CDR2 SNEGSKA (reference sequence). There are 13 residues in the CDR3. This CDR3 is CSPRRGGTDTQYF. The CDR3 nucleotides are TGCAGCCCCAGGCGGGGCGGCACAGATACGCAGTATTTT.

This clonotype was detected many times. The V and J genes are TRBV9 and TRBJ1-1; possibly TRBD1 for D (5 bases). Germline CDR1 and CDR2: SGDLS and YYNGEE. The CDR3 covers 14 residues. V lost 3 bases and J 0 bases, leaving 9 bases between the germline ends. DNA for the CDR3: TGTGCCAGCAGCGGGGGGGGACTGAACACTGAAGCTTTCTTT. This encodes CASSGGGLNTEAFF.

In its sample, this clonotype was seen many times. The chain is built from TRBV20-1 and TRBJ2-7; 11 bases line up with TRBD2. V lost 0 bases, J lost 3 bases, and 7 bases stayed unmatched. The CDR3 has 16 amino acids. The germline V gene encodes CDR1 DFQATT and CDR2 SNEGSKA (reference sequence). CDR3 sequence reads: CSARDYTSGSFYEQYF. As DNA, the CDR3 is TGCAGTGCTAGAGACTACACTAGCGGGAGTTTCTACGAGCAGTACTTC.

This clonotype showed up many times. The chain uses TRBV28 and TRBJ2-5; 9 bases line up with TRBD2. V lost 3 bases to trimming and J lost 4 bases; unmatched junction nucleotides: 3. This CDR3 spans 14 amino acids. Germline-derived CDR1 and CDR2 are MDHEN and SYDVKM. The CDR3 is CASSLAGGRETQYF. The CDR3 DNA reads as TGTGCCAGCAGTTTGGCGGGAGGGCGAGAGACCCAGTACTTC.

This clonotype appeared many times. V is TRBV9 and J is TRBJ2-3; 7 bases line up with TRBD2. Looked up from germline, CDR1 is SGDLS and CDR2 is YYNGEE. This CDR3 is built from 15 residues. With 3 bases clipped from V and 6 bases from J, the junction kept 10 bases outside the gene matches. The CDR3 sequence is CASSDTPTSEDTQYF. The CDR3 DNA reads as TGTGCCAGCAGCGACACTCCTACTAGCGAGGATACGCAGTATTTT.

V and J are TRBV6-4 and TRBJ1-1; D is unclear. V was shortened by 2 bases and J by 1 base, with 5 bases between the two germline ends. Per germline, CDR1 MRHNA and CDR2 SNTAGT. CDR3 length: 13 residues. CDR3 in amino acids: CASSDEGNTEAFF. The CDR3 nucleotides are TGTGCCAGCAGTGACGAGGGGAACACTGAAGCTTTCTTT.

The sample holds many counts of this clonotype. J is TRBJ2-2 and V is TRBV7-3; D gene ambiguous. There are 14 residues in the CDR3. V lost 5 bases, J lost 4 bases, and 11 bases lay in between. CDR1 SGHTA and CDR2 FQGTGA come from the germline V gene. CDR3: CASSLSLGTGELFF. CDR3 coding DNA: TGTGCCAGCAGCCTCAGTCTAGGCACCGGGGAGCTGTTTTTT. The whole variable domain, filled in from reference TRBV7-3 and TRBJ2-2, reads GAGVSQTPSNKVTEKGKYVELRCDPISGHTALYWYRQSLGQGPEFLIYFQGTGAADDSGLPNDRFFAVRPEGSVSTLKIQRTERGDSAVYLCASSLSLGTGELFFGEGSRLTVL.

Remarks on this clonotype: It is likely a read error: a sequence one base away is far more abundant. The chain carries TRBV6-2 or TRBV6-3 and TRBJ2-1; 8 bases are a match to TRBD2. J lost 10 bases, V lost 7 bases, and 15 bases had no gene match. The CDR3 length is 15 residues. Germline CDR1 reads MNHEY; CDR2 reads SVGEGT. CDR3 DNA sequence: TGTGCCAGCAATGGGGCGGGAGGACCCACCTACGAGCAGTTCTTC. Its translation is CASNGAGGPTYEQFF.

This clonotype was observed many times. The genes are TRBV7-8 and TRBJ2-1; 13 nucleotides line up with TRBD2. Germline assignment: CDR1 SGHVS and CDR2 FQNEAQ. There are 16 residues in the CDR3. The trim removed 4 bases at V and 8 bases at J, leaving 8 bases unmatched. This CDR3 is CASSSRTSGSKDEQFF. The DNA for the CDR3 is TGTGCCAGCAGCTCGCGGACTAGCGGGAGTAAGGATGAGCAGTTCTTC.

This clonotype has ten or more counts. The J gene is TRBJ1-5, the V gene TRBV12-3 or TRBV12-4, with TRBD1 matching over 9 bases. CDR3 size: 14 residues. Losses at the gene ends were 6 bases for V and 5 bases for J; bases not matched to a gene: 5. This chain's CDR3 is CASSPTGGDQPQHF. CDR3 bases: TGTGCCAGCAGCCCCACAGGGGGCGATCAGCCCCAGCATTTT.

This clonotype was detected ten times or more. The chain couples TRBV20-1 to TRBJ2-1, with 8 bases that match TRBD1. The germline V gene has CDR1 DFQATT and CDR2 SNEGSKA (reference sequence). The junction had 9 bases not matched to a gene; V was cut back by 6 bases and J by 2 bases. This CDR3 spans 15 amino acids. In DNA form, the CDR3 reads TGCAGTGCAAATGGACAGGGTCCAACCTACAATGAGCAGTTCTTC. It encodes CSANGQGPTYNEQFF.

The V gene is TRBV13, the J gene TRBJ2-3; D is possibly TRBD1 or TRBD2 (5 bases each). The V gene lost 3 bases and the J gene lost 2 bases, with 15 bases spanning the gap. The CDR3 has 16 residues. CDR1 and CDR2 (germline): PRHDT, FYEKMQ (reference sequence). This chain's CDR3 is CASSLASGALTDTQYF. In DNA form, the CDR3 reads TGTGCCAGCAGCTTGGCCTCCGGGGCCCTCACAGATACGCAGTATTTT. The full variable domain, in which reference TRBV13 and TRBJ2-3 provide the parts outside the CDR3, is AAGVIQSPRHLIKEKRETATLKCYPIPRHDTVYWYQQGPGQDPQFLISFYEKMQSDKGSIPDRFSAQQFSDYHSELNMSSLELGDSALYFCASSLASGALTDTQYFGPGTRLTVL.

This clonotype was observed many times. The chain employs TRBV28 and TRBJ1-3; D possibly corresponds to TRBD1 (5 bases). Trimming took off 6 bases at V and 1 base at J, with 13 bases between the two ends. CDR1 and CDR2 (germline): MDHEN, SYDVKM. The CDR3 has 15 residues. The CDR3 sequence: CASRGVGGSGNTIYF. Written as DNA, the CDR3 is TGTGCCAGCAGGGGTGTGGGGGGATCTGGAAACACCATATATTTT.

Comments on this clonotype: One base separates it from a far larger clone, so it is likely a read error. The rearrangement uses TRBV6-1 and TRBJ2-7, with TRBD2 matching over 8 bases. V trimming: 5 bases; J trimming: 7 bases; junction bases outside the gene matches: 16. Germline V gives CDR1 MNHNS, CDR2 SASEGT. This CDR3 region has 16 residues. In nucleotides, the CDR3 is TGTGCCAGCAGTTCTCCGGGACTAGACTCCTACAATGAGCAGTACTTC. As protein: CASSSPGLDSYNEQYF.

This clonotype was recorded many times. V gene TRBV6-5 combines with J gene TRBJ2-7; 8 positions agree with TRBD2. The V segment lost 7 bases and the J segment 1 base; nucleotides outside the gene matches: 6. The CDR3 runs 14 residues. Germline lookup yields CDR1 MNHEY and CDR2 SVGAGI. CDR3: CASKQGLGSYEQYF. The CDR3 nucleotides read TGTGCCAGCAAACAGGGACTAGGGTCCTACGAGCAGTACTTC.

Ten or more counts support this clonotype. The CDR3 DNA sequence: TGTGCCAGCACCCCTCAATTGGGGGGACTGTTTTTT. Amino acid sequence: CASTPQLGGLFF. This chain connects TRBV2 to TRBJ1-4; a weak D match, TRBD1 (5 bases). CDR1 is SNHLY and CDR2 is FYNNEI in the germline V gene. The germline V and J ends were trimmed by 7 bases and 13 bases, with 16 bases remaining between them. The CDR3 is 12 residues long.

This clonotype was seen ten or more times. The chain recombines TRBV7-8 with TRBJ2-1; 8 bases fit TRBD2. After removal of 4 bases from V and 1 base from J, the junction contained 12 bases not matched to a gene. The germline gives CDR1 SGHVS, CDR2 FQNEAQ. The CDR3 consists of 18 residues. The chain's CDR3 is CASSSGVPGLESYNEQFF. The CDR3 coding sequence is TGTGCCAGCAGCTCAGGGGTCCCGGGACTAGAATCCTACAATGAGCAGTTCTTC.

This clonotype was seen repeatedly, ten times or more. The J gene is TRBJ1-4, the V gene TRBV20-1; D unresolved. Germline loops: CDR1 DFQATT, CDR2 SNEGSKA (reference sequence). The CDR3 runs to 10 residues. V lost 3 bases and J lost 8, with 4 bases in between. CDR3 sequence (DNA): TGCAGTGCTAGTGGGGAAAAACTGTTTTTT. This codes for CSASGEKLFF.

The chain employs TRBV27 and TRBJ2-7, with D possibly TRBD1 on 5 matching bases. CDR1 MNHEY and CDR2 SMNVEV come from the germline V gene (reference sequence). CDR3 size: 13 residues. V gave up 7 bases and J gave up 6 bases, with 16 bases separating them. CDR3 region: CASMGPIRSEQYF. CDR3 nucleotides: TGTGCCAGCATGGGGCCAATAAGGTCCGAGCAGTACTTC.

V and J are TRBV4-2 and TRBJ1-2; 10 nucleotides align to TRBD1. V shed 1 base and J 7 bases; nucleotides not matched to a gene: 3. Germline V gene data show CDR1 as LGHNA and CDR2 as YNFKEQ. The CDR3 runs to 14 residues. CDR3 sequence (DNA): TGTGCCAGCAGCCAAGGGACAGGGGGAAGTGGCTACACCTTC. It translates to CASSQGTGGSGYTF.

There are many counts of this clonotype. V is TRBV9 and J is TRBJ2-1; D may correspond to TRBD1 or TRBD2 (5 bases each). Per the germline V gene, CDR1 is SGDLS and CDR2 is YYNGEE. V was pared by 3 bases and J by 0 bases, with 13 bases between. The CDR3 consists of 16 residues. Written as DNA, the CDR3 is TGTGCCAGCAGCGGGGGGAGCTTCCTCTCCTACAATGAGCAGTTCTTC. Amino acid sequence: CASSGGSFLSYNEQFF.